The present TCR beta chain was sequenced within a study of cytomegalovirus exposure and HLA in healthy donors. Study-wide points: In a later analysis, TCR beta V- and J-gene trimming was associated with a missense DCLRE1C variant.

Comments on this clone: Its antigen remains unknown.

Trimming left V 8 bases short and J 3 bases short, with 11 bases between. This CDR3 comprises 13 residues. Germline values: CDR1 MNHEY, CDR2 SMNVEV (reference sequence). Amplification used 60 Vbeta primers and 13 Jbeta primers. Some clones are missing from TCRdb's copy, which holds only in-frame ones; the method was immunoSEQ multiplex PCR. Of more than 110,000 clones in the sample, 65% to 85% are singletons; the top ten hold around 2.5%. The chain joins TRBV27 to TRBJ2-1; weak D call: TRBD2 (5 bases). Specimen: PBMCs. The sequence derives from a man aged 45-65 years in good health and CMV-seronegative. DNA of the CDR3: TGTGCCAGCCTAGCTTTGGACTACAATGAGCAGTTCTTC. This translates into CASLALDYNEQFF.